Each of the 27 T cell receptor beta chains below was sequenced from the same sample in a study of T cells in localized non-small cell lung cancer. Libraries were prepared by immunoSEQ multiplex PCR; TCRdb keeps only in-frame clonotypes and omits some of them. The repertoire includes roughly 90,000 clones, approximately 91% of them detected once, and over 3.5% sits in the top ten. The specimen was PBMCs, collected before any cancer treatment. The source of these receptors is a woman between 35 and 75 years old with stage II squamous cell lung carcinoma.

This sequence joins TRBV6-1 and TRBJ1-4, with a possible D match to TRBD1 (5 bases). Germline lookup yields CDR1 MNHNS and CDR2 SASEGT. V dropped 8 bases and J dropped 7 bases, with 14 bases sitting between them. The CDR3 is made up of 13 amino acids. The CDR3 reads CASVRGFGEKLFF. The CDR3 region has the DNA TGTGCCAGCGTGCGGGGGTTTGGTGAAAAACTGTTTTTT.

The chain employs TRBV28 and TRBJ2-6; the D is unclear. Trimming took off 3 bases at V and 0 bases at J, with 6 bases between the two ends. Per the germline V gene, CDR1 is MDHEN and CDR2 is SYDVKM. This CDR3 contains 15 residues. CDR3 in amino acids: CASSFLVSGANVLTF. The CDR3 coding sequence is TGTGCCAGCAGTTTCTTAGTCTCTGGGGCCAACGTCCTGACTTTC.

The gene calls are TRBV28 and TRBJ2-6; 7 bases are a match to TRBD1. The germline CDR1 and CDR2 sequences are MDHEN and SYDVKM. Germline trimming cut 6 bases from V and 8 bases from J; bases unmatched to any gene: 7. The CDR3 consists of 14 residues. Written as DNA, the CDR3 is TGTGCCAGCAGGAGGCAGGGGGAGTCCAACGTCCTGACTTTC. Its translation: CASRRQGESNVLTF.

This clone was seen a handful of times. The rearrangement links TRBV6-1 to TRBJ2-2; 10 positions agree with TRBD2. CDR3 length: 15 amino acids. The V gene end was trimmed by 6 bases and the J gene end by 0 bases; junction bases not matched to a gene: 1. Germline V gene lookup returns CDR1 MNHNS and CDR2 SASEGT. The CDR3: CASSLAGANTGELFF. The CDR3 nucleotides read TGTGCCAGCAGCCTAGCGGGGGCGAACACCGGGGAGCTGTTTTTT.

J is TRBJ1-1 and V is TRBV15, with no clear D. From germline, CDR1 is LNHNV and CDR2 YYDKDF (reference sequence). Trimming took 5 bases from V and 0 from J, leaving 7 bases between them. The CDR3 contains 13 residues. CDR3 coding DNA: TGTGCCACCAGCGGAACCTTGAACACTGAAGCTTTCTTT. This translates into CATSGTLNTEAFF.

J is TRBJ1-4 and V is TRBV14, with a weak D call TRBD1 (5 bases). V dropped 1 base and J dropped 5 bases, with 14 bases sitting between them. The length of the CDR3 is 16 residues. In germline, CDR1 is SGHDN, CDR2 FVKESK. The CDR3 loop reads CASSQVMGQGNEKLFF. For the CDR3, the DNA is TGTGCCAGCAGCCAAGTCATGGGCCAGGGAAATGAAAAACTGTTTTTT. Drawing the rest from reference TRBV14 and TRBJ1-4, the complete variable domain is EAGVTQFPSHSVIEKGQTVTLRCDPISGHDNLYWYRRVMGKEIKFLLHFVKESKQDESGMPNNRFLAERTGGTYSTLKVQPAELEDSGVYFCASSQVMGQGNEKLFFGSGTQLSVL.

The DNA of the CDR3 is TGTGCCAGCAGTAGTAACAGGGGATGGACTAATGAAAAACTGTTTTTT. It is translated as CASSSNRGWTNEKLFF. V and J are TRBV27 and TRBJ1-4; the match to TRBD1 covers 7 bases. The CDR3 contains 16 residues. CDR1 is MNHEY, CDR2 SMNVEV, per germline (reference sequence). V was pared by 5 bases and J by 2 bases, with 8 bases of the junction left unmatched. The full variable domain, its missing parts supplied by reference TRBV27 and TRBJ1-4, is EAQVTQNPRYLITVTGKKLTVTCSQNMNHEYMSWYRQDPGLGLRQIYYSMNVEVTDKGDVPEGYKVSRKEKRNFPLILESPSPNQTSLYFCASSSNRGWTNEKLFFGSGTQLSVL.

CDR3 sequence reads: CASSEAELAGFYGYTF. CDR3 in DNA: TGTGCCAGCAGTGAAGCGGAGCTAGCGGGGTTCTATGGCTACACCTTC. The rearrangement joins TRBV6-1 to TRBJ1-2; D gene ambiguous. CDR1 MNHNS and CDR2 SASEGT come from the germline V gene. The CDR3 is made up of 16 amino acids. Between the trimmed V and J ends, which lost 0 bases and 4 bases, there was a span of 15 bases.

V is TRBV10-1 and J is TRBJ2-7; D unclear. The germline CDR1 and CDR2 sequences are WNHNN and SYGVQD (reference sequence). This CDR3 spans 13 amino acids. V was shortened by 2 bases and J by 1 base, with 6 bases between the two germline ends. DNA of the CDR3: TGCGCCAGCAGTGAGAAGCTTTCCTACGAGCAGTACTTC. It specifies CASSEKLSYEQYF.

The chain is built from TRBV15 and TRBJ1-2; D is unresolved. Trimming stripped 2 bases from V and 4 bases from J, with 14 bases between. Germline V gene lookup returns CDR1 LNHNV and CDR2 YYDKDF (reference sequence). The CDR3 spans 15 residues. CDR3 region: CATSRTHSDIYGYTF. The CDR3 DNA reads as TGTGCCACCAGCAGAACACATTCTGATATCTATGGCTACACCTTC.

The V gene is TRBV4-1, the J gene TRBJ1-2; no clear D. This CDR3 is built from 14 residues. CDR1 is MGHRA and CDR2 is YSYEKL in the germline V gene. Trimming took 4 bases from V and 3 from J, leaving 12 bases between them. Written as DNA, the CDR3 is TGCGCCAGCAGCCCCCGGGAAGGACACTATGGCTACACCTTC. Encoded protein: CASSPREGHYGYTF.

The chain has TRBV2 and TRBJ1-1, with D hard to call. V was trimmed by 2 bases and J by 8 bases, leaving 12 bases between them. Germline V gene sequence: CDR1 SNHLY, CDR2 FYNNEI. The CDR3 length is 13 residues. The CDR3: CASSESGRREAFF. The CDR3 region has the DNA TGTGCCAGCAGTGAATCGGGTCGCAGAGAAGCTTTCTTT.

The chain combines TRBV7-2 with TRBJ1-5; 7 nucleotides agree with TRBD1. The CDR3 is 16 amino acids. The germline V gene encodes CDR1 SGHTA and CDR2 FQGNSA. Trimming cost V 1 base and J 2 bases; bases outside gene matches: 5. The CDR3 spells CASSLVRGGGNQPQHF. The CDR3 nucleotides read TGTGCCAGCAGCTTAGTGCGAGGGGGCGGCAATCAGCCCCAGCATTTT.

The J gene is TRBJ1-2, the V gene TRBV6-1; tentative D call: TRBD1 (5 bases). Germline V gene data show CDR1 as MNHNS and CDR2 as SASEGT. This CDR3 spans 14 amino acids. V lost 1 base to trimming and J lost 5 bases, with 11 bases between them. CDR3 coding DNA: TGTGCCAGCAGTGAAGTTATAGGGGATTATGGCTACACCTTC. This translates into CASSEVIGDYGYTF.

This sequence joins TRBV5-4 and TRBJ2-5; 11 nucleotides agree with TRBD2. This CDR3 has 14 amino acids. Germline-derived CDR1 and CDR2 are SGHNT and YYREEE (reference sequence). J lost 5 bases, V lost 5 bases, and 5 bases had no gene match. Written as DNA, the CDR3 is TGTGCCAGCAGACTAGCGGGAGCTCGGGAGACCCAGTACTTC. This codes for CASRLAGARETQYF.

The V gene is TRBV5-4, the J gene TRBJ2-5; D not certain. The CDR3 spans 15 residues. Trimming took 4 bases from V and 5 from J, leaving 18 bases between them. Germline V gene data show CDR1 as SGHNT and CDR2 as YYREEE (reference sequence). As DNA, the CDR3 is TGTGCCAGCAGCCCCGACACGCACTGGTCGGAGACCCAGTACTTC. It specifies CASSPDTHWSETQYF.

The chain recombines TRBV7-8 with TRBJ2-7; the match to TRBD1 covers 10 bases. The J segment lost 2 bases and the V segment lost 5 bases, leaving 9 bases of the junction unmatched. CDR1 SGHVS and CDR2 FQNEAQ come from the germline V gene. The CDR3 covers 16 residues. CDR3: CASSITGTGVTYEQYF. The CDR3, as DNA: TGTGCCAGCAGCATCACCGGGACAGGGGTAACCTACGAGCAGTACTTC.

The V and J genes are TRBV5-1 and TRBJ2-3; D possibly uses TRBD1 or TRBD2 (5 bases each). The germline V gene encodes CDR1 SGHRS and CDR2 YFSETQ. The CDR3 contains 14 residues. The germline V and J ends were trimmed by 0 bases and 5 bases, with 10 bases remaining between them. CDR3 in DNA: TGCGCCAGCAGCTTGGGGCAGGGACGAGATACGCAGTATTTT. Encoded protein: CASSLGQGRDTQYF.

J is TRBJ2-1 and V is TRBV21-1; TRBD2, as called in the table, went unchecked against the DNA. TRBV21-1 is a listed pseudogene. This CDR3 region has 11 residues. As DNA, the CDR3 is TGTGCCAGCAGCAACCCTAGGGAGCAGTTCTTC. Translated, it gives CASSNPREQFF.

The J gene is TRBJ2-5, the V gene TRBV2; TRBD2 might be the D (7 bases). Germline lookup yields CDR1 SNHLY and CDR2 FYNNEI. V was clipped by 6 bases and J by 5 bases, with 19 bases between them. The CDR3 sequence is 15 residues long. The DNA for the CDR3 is TGTGCCAGCAGCCCATCGGGGGGCCGGGGGGAGACCCAGTACTTC. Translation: CASSPSGGRGETQYF.

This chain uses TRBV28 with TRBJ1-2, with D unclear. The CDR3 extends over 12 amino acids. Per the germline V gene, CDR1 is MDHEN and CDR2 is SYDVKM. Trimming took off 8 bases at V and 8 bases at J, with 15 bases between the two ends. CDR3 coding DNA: TGTGCCAGCGCGGGCGGTGTGGAGGGCTACACCTTC. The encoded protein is CASAGGVEGYTF.

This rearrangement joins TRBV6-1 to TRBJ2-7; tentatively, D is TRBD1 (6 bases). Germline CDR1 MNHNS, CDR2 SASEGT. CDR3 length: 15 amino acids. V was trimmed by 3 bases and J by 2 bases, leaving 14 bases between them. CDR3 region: CASSDRTVGTYEQYF. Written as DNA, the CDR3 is TGTGCCAGCAGTGACAGGACAGTAGGGACCTACGAGCAGTACTTC.

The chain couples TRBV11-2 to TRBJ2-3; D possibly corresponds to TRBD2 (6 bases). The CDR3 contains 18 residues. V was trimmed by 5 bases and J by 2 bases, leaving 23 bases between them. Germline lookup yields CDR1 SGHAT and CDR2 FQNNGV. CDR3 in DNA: TGTGCCAGCAGCCCCGGAGGGTTCCGAGACAGTTACACAGATACGCAGTATTTT. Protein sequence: CASSPGGFRDSYTDTQYF.

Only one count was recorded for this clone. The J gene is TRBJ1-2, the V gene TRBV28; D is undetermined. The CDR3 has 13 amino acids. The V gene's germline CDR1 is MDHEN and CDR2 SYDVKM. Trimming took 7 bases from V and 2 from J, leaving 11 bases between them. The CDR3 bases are TGTGCCAGCACCCGAGGCGGAAACTATGGCTACACCTTC. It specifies CASTRGGNYGYTF.

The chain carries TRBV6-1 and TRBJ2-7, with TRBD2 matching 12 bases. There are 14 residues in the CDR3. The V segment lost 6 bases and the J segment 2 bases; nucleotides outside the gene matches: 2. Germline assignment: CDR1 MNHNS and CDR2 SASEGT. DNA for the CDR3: TGTGCCAGCAGGGGACTAGCGGGCCCCTACGAGCAGTACTTC. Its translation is CASRGLAGPYEQYF.

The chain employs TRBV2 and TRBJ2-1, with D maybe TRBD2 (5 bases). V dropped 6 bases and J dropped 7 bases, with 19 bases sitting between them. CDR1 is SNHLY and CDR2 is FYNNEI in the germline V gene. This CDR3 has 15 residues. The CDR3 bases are TGTGCCAGCAGCGCTCGGACTGTTATGTGGAATGAGCAGTTCTTC. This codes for CASSARTVMWNEQFF.

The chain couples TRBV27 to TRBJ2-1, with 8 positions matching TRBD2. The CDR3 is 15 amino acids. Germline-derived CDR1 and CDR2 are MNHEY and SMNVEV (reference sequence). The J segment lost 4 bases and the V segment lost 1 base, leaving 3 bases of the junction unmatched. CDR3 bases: TGTGCCAGCAGTTTATATGGCGGGGGGTACAATGAGCAGTTCTTC. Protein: CASSLYGGGYNEQFF.